Following are 28 T cell receptor beta chains from one sample sequenced in a study of response to subunit inactivated influenza vaccine. Via MiXCR, TCRdb re-called the RT-PCR reads, giving one row per CDR3 protein. This table has about 830,000 distinct CDR3 sequences, approximately 17% appearing once. The sequenced sample was PBMCs from blood, obtained approximately 5 days after vaccination. These receptors were collected from a man between 50 and 59 years old who received an inactivated influenza vaccine.

The chain couples TRBV6-2 or TRBV6-3 to TRBJ2-4; D uncertain. V was cut by 3 bases and J by 12 bases, with 9 bases left in between. The CDR3 runs to 11 residues. Germline values: CDR1 MNHEY, CDR2 SVGEGT. The CDR3 bases are TGTGCCAGCAGTTATTCCGGGCCTCAGTACTTC. Amino acids: CASSYSGPQYF.

The J gene is TRBJ1-2, the V gene TRBV5-1; tentative D call: TRBD1 (6 bases). The CDR3 totals 13 residues. Trimming took off 4 bases at V and 4 bases at J, with 11 bases between the two ends. CDR1 and CDR2 (germline): SGHRS, YFSETQ. CDR3 nucleotides: TGCGCCAGCAGCCGAGGGACATTCTATGGCTACACCTTC. As protein: CASSRGTFYGYTF. Looking up the rest from reference TRBV5-1 and TRBJ1-2 gives the full variable domain: KAGVTQTPRYLIKTRGQQVTLSCSPISGHRSVSWYQQTPGQGLQFLFEYFSETQRNKGNFPGRFSGRQFSNSRSEMNVSTLELGDSALYLCASSRGTFYGYTFGSGTRLTVV.

This chain joins TRBV6-5 and TRBJ2-1, with D uncertain. The CDR3 has 11 amino acids. Trimming cost V 2 bases and J 9 bases, with 5 bases left between them. Germline V gene data show CDR1 as MNHEY and CDR2 as SVGAGI. The CDR3 reads CASSYPGEQFF. CDR3 nucleotides: TGTGCCAGCAGTTACCCGGGTGAGCAGTTCTTC.

The rearrangement joins TRBV20-1 to TRBJ2-4; D possibly corresponds to TRBD2 (6 bases). CDR1 DFQATT and CDR2 SNEGSKA come from the germline V gene (reference sequence). Trimming left V 3 bases short and J 5 bases short, with 14 bases between. The CDR3 totals 14 residues. The CDR3 nucleotides read TGCAGTGCTAGTAAGTCGTTAGCGGAAAACATTCAGTACTTC. It codes for CSASKSLAENIQYF.

The V gene is TRBV7-2, the J gene TRBJ1-1, with a weak D call TRBD1 (5 bases). The CDR3 sequence is 16 residues long. The V gene's germline CDR1 is SGHTA and CDR2 FQGNSA. Trimming pared 1 base from V and 6 bases from J, leaving 18 bases between. The CDR3 nucleotides read TGTGCCAGCAGCTTAGTTTCGAGGGGACCCCTGGCTGAAGCTTTCTTT. Protein: CASSLVSRGPLAEAFF.

The genes are TRBV27 and TRBJ2-7; 7 nucleotides align to TRBD2. CDR1 MNHEY and CDR2 SMNVEV come from the germline V gene (reference sequence). V lost 6 bases, J lost 5 bases, and 7 bases stayed unmatched. This CDR3 spans 13 amino acids. The CDR3 region is CASSRRLANEQYF. The CDR3 DNA follows: TGTGCCAGCAGCCGAAGACTAGCAAACGAGCAGTACTTC.

This clonotype was found a few times. This rearrangement joins TRBV5-1 to TRBJ2-5, with 10 bases aligning to TRBD2. Germline values: CDR1 SGHRS, CDR2 YFSETQ. V shed 1 base, J shed 5 bases, and the junction held 11 bases outside the gene matches. The CDR3 contains 17 residues. The CDR3 region has the DNA TGCGCCAGCAGCTTGTCGGCTAGCGGGAGATCGAGGGAGACCCAGTACTTC. This gives the protein CASSLSASGRSRETQYF.

The chain carries TRBV9 and TRBJ2-2; D remains ambiguous. The CDR3 has 15 residues. In germline, CDR1 is SGDLS, CDR2 YYNGEE. Trimming removed 4 bases from V and 6 bases from J, with 16 bases in between. This CDR3 reads CASSLEDLSAGELFF. The DNA for the CDR3 is TGTGCCAGCAGCTTGGAAGACTTGTCGGCCGGGGAGCTGTTTTTT.

This clonotype was seen a few times. CDR3 nucleotides: TGTGCCAGCAGCAAAGGAGGGGACACCACAGATACGCAGTATTTT. Amino acids: CASSKGGDTTDTQYF. The chain carries TRBV21-1 and TRBJ2-3; no check of the table's D call, TRBD1, against the DNA was made. TRBV21-1 is designated a pseudogene. The CDR3 runs 15 residues.

Only a few counts were recorded for this clonotype. The rearrangement joins TRBV20-1 to TRBJ1-2, with D possibly being TRBD1 (5 bases). The V gene lost 2 bases and the J gene lost 4 bases, with 11 bases spanning the gap. The CDR3 covers 13 residues. CDR1 is DFQATT and CDR2 is SNEGSKA in the germline V gene (reference sequence). The CDR3 DNA is TGCAGTGCTAGACAGGGAAGAAGCTATGGCTACACCTTC. The encoded protein is CSARQGRSYGYTF.

The table lists this clonotype with many counts. The V and J genes are TRBV5-1 and TRBJ2-3; 8 bases are shared with TRBD2. Trimming took 0 bases from V and 0 from J; bases not matched to a gene: 6. This CDR3 has 17 residues. Germline loops: CDR1 SGHRS, CDR2 YFSETQ. The CDR3 bases are TGCGCCAGCAGCTTGGTCCCCTGGACTAGCAGCACAGATACGCAGTATTTT. Translated, it gives CASSLVPWTSSTDTQYF.

The chain joins TRBV15 to TRBJ2-1; a possible D gene is TRBD2 (6 bases). Trimming cost V 3 bases and J 8 bases, with 8 bases left between them. The V gene's germline CDR1 is LNHNV and CDR2 YYDKDF (reference sequence). This CDR3 is built from 12 residues. The CDR3 DNA sequence: TGTGCCACCAGCAGGACTAGTTATGAGCAGTTCTTC. This encodes CATSRTSYEQFF.

This sequence joins TRBV7-6 and TRBJ2-1; D gene unclear. Trimming took 2 bases from V and 1 from J, leaving 9 bases between them. Germline CDR1 is SGHVS and CDR2 is FNYEAQ. This CDR3 spans 15 amino acids. The CDR3 DNA follows: TGTGCCAGCAGCTTATCCGCACAGTCCTACAATGAGCAGTTCTTC. Its protein product is CASSLSAQSYNEQFF.

The sample holds a few counts of this clonotype. The chain is built from TRBV11-2 and TRBJ2-1, with unresolved D. Trimming stripped 1 base from V and 4 bases from J, with 11 bases between. Germline CDR1 SGHAT, CDR2 FQNNGV. The CDR3 is made up of 15 amino acids. CDR3 in DNA: TGTGCCAGCAGCTTAGTGGTGACTCCATACAATGAGCAGTTCTTC. It specifies CASSLVVTPYNEQFF. Using reference TRBV11-2 and TRBJ2-1 for the parts outside the CDR3, the full variable domain is EAGVAQSPRYKIIEKRQSVAFWCNPISGHATLYWYQQILGQGPKLLIQFQNNGVVDDSQLPKDRFSAERLKGVDSTLKIQPAKLEDSAVYLCASSLVVTPYNEQFFGPGTRLTVL.

CDR3 loop: CSARGPKAGGLDTQYF. In nucleotides, the CDR3 is TGCAGTGCTAGAGGTCCCAAGGCGGGAGGGTTAGATACGCAGTATTTT. This rearrangement joins TRBV20-1 to TRBJ2-3; 9 bases line up with TRBD2. The ends lost 1 base at V and 5 bases at J; junction bases unmatched: 10. Germline V CDR1 and CDR2: DFQATT, SNEGSKA (reference sequence). This CDR3 has 16 amino acids.

This clonotype occurred a few times. V gene TRBV3-1 combines with J gene TRBJ2-1, with 10 bases aligning to TRBD2. V shed 4 bases and J 1 base; nucleotides not matched to a gene: 7. CDR3 length: 17 residues. Germline CDR1 and CDR2: LGHDT and YNNKEL (reference sequence). CDR3 bases: TGTGCCAGCAGCCTAATGACTAGCGGGCGATCCTACAATGAGCAGTTCTTC. Protein: CASSLMTSGRSYNEQFF.

This clonotype occurred a few times. The chain carries TRBV4-1 and TRBJ2-1; D not certain. V shed 2 bases and J shed 1 base, with 12 bases lying between them. Germline V CDR1 and CDR2: MGHRA, YSYEKL. The CDR3 loop spans 16 amino acids. The CDR3 loop is CASSQLGSRSYNEQFF. For the CDR3, the DNA is TGCGCCAGCAGCCAACTGGGCAGCCGTTCCTACAATGAGCAGTTCTTC.

This rearrangement joins TRBV10-3 to TRBJ1-1; TRBD1 matches at 7 bases. With V trimmed by 10 bases and J by 0 bases, 5 bases remained unmatched. Germline loops: CDR1 ENHRY, CDR2 SYGVKD. This CDR3 is 13 amino acids long. The CDR3 region is CATADRLNTEAFF. CDR3 nucleotide sequence: TGTGCCACCGCGGACAGGTTGAACACTGAAGCTTTCTTT.

There are many counts of this clonotype. The chain carries TRBV6-1 and TRBJ2-1, with 8 bases fitting TRBD2. Per germline, CDR1 MNHNS and CDR2 SASEGT. V gave up 7 bases and J gave up 0 bases; unmatched junction bases: 5. The CDR3 length is 15 residues. The CDR3 region has the DNA TGTGCCAGCACCTCGGGGGGGAACTCCTACAATGAGCAGTTCTTC. This encodes CASTSGGNSYNEQFF.

This clonotype has only a few counts. The V gene is TRBV4-3, the J gene TRBJ2-3; 9 bases line up with TRBD2. J lost 3 bases, V lost 1 base, and 11 bases had no gene match. Germline assignment: CDR1 LGHNA and CDR2 YSLEER. CDR3 size: 18 residues. The CDR3 sequence is CASSQAAGGSSRTDTQYF. The CDR3 bases are TGCGCCAGCAGCCAAGCAGCGGGGGGTTCGTCCCGAACAGATACGCAGTATTTT.

There are a few counts of this clonotype. This sequence joins TRBV9 and TRBJ2-2; 7 positions match TRBD2. V lost 1 base to trimming and J lost 0 bases; unmatched junction nucleotides: 3. This CDR3 contains 16 residues. Germline V gene data show CDR1 as SGDLS and CDR2 as YYNGEE. CDR3 in amino acids: CASSVRDYSNTGELFF. CDR3 bases: TGTGCCAGCAGCGTACGGGACTACTCGAACACCGGGGAGCTGTTTTTT.

This clonotype was counted between two and nine times. V and J are TRBV19 and TRBJ1-2; the D is unclear. This CDR3 is built from 13 residues. V shed 3 bases and J shed 2 bases, with 7 bases lying between them. The germline V gene has CDR1 LNHDA and CDR2 SQIVND (reference sequence). The CDR3 loop reads CASSMKRNYGYTF. CDR3 nucleotide sequence: TGTGCCAGTAGTATGAAGAGGAACTATGGCTACACCTTC.

The table lists this clonotype with a few counts. One junction end does not reproduce the germline sequence, and a read error may be involved. V and J are TRBV4-3 and TRBJ2-3, with 11 bases identical to TRBD2. The length of the CDR3 is 17 residues. Germline lookup yields CDR1 LGHNA and CDR2 YSLEER. As DNA, the CDR3 is TGCGCCAGCAGCCAAGGTCGTCTAGCGGGGGGCACCGATACGCAGTATTTT. This translates into CASSQGRLAGGTDTQYF.

J is TRBJ2-3 and V is TRBV6-5; tentatively, D is TRBD2 (7 bases). V was trimmed by 5 bases and J by 0 bases, leaving 15 bases between them. The CDR3 sequence is 16 residues long. From germline, CDR1 is MNHEY and CDR2 SVGAGI. CDR3 in DNA: TGTGCCAGCAGTCTACGGGGGGCCGCTAGCACAGATACGCAGTATTTT. Amino acids: CASSLRGAASTDTQYF.

The genes are TRBV7-2 and TRBJ2-1; no firm D call. Trimming pared 2 bases from V and 0 bases from J, leaving 8 bases between. The CDR3 loop spans 15 amino acids. The V gene's germline CDR1 is SGHTA and CDR2 FQGNSA. The CDR3 bases are TGTGCCAGCAGCTTACTCCAGATCTCCTACAATGAGCAGTTCTTC. Protein sequence: CASSLLQISYNEQFF.

The rearrangement links TRBV5-5 to TRBJ1-6; TRBD1 might be the D (6 bases). Per germline, CDR1 SGHKS and CDR2 YYEKEE (reference sequence). The V and J ends lost 4 bases and 14 bases respectively, with 25 bases between them. The CDR3 contains 16 residues. CDR3 residues: CASSQNPVGGERSLHF. CDR3 sequence (DNA): TGTGCCAGCAGCCAAAACCCGGTGGGGGGCGAGCGGTCCCTCCACTTT.

This clonotype has a handful of counts. This sequence joins TRBV11-2 and TRBJ1-4; D ambiguous. The length of the CDR3 is 18 residues. The V gene lost 1 base and the J gene lost 3 bases, with 18 bases spanning the gap. Per germline, CDR1 SGHAT and CDR2 FQNNGV. The CDR3 nucleotides are TGTGCCAGCAGCTTAGGGTGGGATCGAAAGAGAGCTAATGAAAAACTGTTTTTT. It codes for CASSLGWDRKRANEKLFF.

Comment on this clonotype: This may stem from a read error, because a much larger clone lies one nucleotide away. The CDR3 DNA reads as TGTGCCAGCAGTACGGGACTACTGTACAATGAGCGGTTCTTC. Translated, it gives CASSTGLLYNERFF. V is TRBV6-1 and J is TRBJ2-1; 7 bases are a match to TRBD2. This CDR3 has 14 amino acids. CDR1 and CDR2 (germline): MNHNS, SASEGT.